This T cell receptor (beta chain) originates from a study of T-cell memory formation after mild COVID-19. Overall study results and limits: Memory from before infection featured some responding clones, which suggests cross-reactive memory joined.

TCRdb re-analysed the 5' RACE reads in MiXCR, keeping a single row per CDR3 protein. This table holds around 130,000 distinct CDR3 sequences, about a sixth found once. This clonotype has more than one count but fewer than ten. Antigen specificity is unknown. The CDR3 has 16 residues. Germline loops: CDR1 SGHRS, CDR2 YFSETQ. V shed 4 bases and J shed 5 bases, with 20 bases lying between them. Sequenced: PBMCs or a T cell subset sorted from them (not recorded which). V is TRBV5-1 and J is TRBJ2-3, with D unclear. The receptor was isolated from a man between 18 and 35 years old who had mild COVID-19 (a few samples of this study predate the infection). Cell type and time point are not known. DNA for the CDR3: TGCGCCAGCAGCCAAAACCCATTCAAAGAGGAAGATACGCAGTATTTT. Translated, it gives CASSQNPFKEEDTQYF.